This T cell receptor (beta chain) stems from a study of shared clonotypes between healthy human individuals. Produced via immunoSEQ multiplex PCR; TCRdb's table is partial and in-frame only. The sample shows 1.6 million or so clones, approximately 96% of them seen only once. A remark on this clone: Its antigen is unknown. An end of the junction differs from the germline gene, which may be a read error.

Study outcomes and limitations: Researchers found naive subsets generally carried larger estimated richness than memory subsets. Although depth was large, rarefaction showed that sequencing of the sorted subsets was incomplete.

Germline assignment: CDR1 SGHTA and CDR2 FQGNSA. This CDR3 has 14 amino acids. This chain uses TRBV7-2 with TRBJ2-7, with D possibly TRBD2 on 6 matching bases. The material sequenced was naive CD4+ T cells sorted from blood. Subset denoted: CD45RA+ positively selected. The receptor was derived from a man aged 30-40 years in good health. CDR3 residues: CSSSPTGTPPKQYF. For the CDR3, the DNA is TGTTCCAGCAGCCCGACCGGGACTCCTCCCAAGCAGTACTTC.